Included here is one T cell receptor (beta chain) sequence, with context. Its binding antigen is unknown. Base-call qualities are not available, and no considerably larger clone is one nucleotide away. CDR1 GTSNPN and CDR2 SVGIG are derived from the germline V gene (reference sequence). Trimming takes 4 bases off V and 5 bases off J; junction bases not matched to a gene: 4. Reading from cysteine to phenylalanine, the CDR3 counts 12 amino acids. Only the CDR3 DNA is retained, 36 bases long and in frame from the first base. Donors formed part of the validation cohort, which comprised about 130 subjects and was distinct from the first cohort of 670 or so subjects. Library construction relied on the immunoSEQ multiplex PCR assay. The paper's processing steps were these. A statistical classification framework was built to diagnose cytomegalovirus status from the catalog of TCR beta chain sequences. TCRdb retrieved this table from immuneACCESS and kept in-frame rearrangements only. Not all clones are present; in checked studies, unresolved V genes account for under half, and no reason is known for the remainder. The DNA gave D and trimming, while V, J and clone size come from that table. In all, the sample holds some 330,000 clones, and 86% of those were seen once. The ten largest clones add up to about 0.91% of the sample.

This entry is derived from a study of cytomegalovirus exposure and HLA in healthy donors listed by TCRdb under 2017. At the level of the whole study: The 650 to 800 repertoires of the first cohort and the 120 validation repertoires were produced on the same platform, according to a later analysis. The study combined high-throughput TCR immunosequencing, statistical association of individual TCRs with disease status, and machine learning to predict cytomegalovirus infection status. The study aimed to test whether cataloging public T cell receptors could reveal signatures of past pathogen exposure. In addition to the first cohort of 666 subjects, a separate validation cohort of 120 different subjects was used. Study-wide findings and limitations: The authors suggested that the approach could potentially be generalized to other disease states and immunological phenotypes. The study listed 164 TCR beta chains as associated with cytomegalovirus. Most TCR sequences were observed very rarely across donors, whereas some public TCRs were present in many individuals. In vitro tests confirmed that a few of the cytomegalovirus-associated TCR beta chains recognize cytomegalovirus antigens. A later analysis found that TCRs clustered in the first cohort also tended to co-occur in the roughly 120 validation repertoires, with 94% of cluster scores above 0. In both the original and validation cohorts, the classifier was reported to diagnose cytomegalovirus status with high specificity and sensitivity. All 120 or so repertoires were used to score co-occurrence in the validation cohort in a later analysis, because that analysis had no HLA typing for the cohort.

Recombination linked TRBV30 to TRBJ2-5, with 7 bases matching TRBD1. Sequencing input: PBMCs. The TCR was taken from a woman aged 18-29 years in good health and CMV-seronegative. CDR3 protein: CAWNRGGETQYF. The DNA is TGTGCCTGGAACCGAGGGGGCGAGACCCAGTACTTC.